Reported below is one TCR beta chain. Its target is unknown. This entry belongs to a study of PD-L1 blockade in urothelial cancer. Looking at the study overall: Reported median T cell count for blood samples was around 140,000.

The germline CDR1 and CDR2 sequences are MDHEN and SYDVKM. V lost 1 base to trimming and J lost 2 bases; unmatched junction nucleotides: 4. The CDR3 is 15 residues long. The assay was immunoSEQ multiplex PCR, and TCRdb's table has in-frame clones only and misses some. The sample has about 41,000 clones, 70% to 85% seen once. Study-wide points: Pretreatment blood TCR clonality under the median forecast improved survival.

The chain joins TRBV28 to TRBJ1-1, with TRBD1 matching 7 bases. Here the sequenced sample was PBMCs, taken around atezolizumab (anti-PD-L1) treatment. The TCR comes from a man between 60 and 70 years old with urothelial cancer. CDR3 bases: TGTGCCAGCAGTTTATACAGGGGATATAACACTGAAGCTTTCTTT. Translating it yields CASSLYRGYNTEAFF.